This entry features one T cell receptor beta chain sequence. Its target is not known. Libraries were prepared by immunoSEQ multiplex PCR; TCRdb keeps only in-frame clonotypes and omits some of them. Altogether 120,000 or so clones are present, 75% to 90% being singletons, with the ten largest covering 2.5% to 3.5%. Collection occurred without any documented infections or immune events in donors. Germline lookup yields CDR1 SGHVT and CDR2 SQSDAQ. The CDR3 covers 19 residues. V lost 4 bases and J lost 1; bases outside the gene matches: 18. This specimen belongs to a study of identifying expanded T cells in peripheral blood. Overall study results and limits: Technical replicates showed approximately 1.2 changed clones; two weeks roughly 16; four weeks 19.

This sequence joins TRBV7-4 and TRBJ1-1; TRBD1 matches at 7 bases. The clonotype comes from a person between 18 and 75 years old in good health. Sequencing used blood. The CDR3 loop reads CASSSSPRTGTRENTEAFF. Here the CDR3 DNA reads TGTGCCAGCAGCTCAAGCCCCAGGACAGGAACTCGGGAGAACACTGAAGCTTTCTTT.